One and the same sample provided the 9 T cell receptor beta chains below, sequenced in a study of blood T cell repertoires in COVID-19. Only in-frame clones appear in the TCRdb table, and some are missing; sequencing was by immunoSEQ multiplex PCR. The top ten clones hold under 2.5% of a sample with about 310,000 clones, 70% to 90% of them seen once. The sample was PBMCs or T cells enriched from blood (not recorded which). These receptors were obtained from a man aged 25-45 years who had recovered from COVID-19.

The chain combines TRBV4-2 with TRBJ2-1, with TRBD1 matching over 10 bases. Germline V gene sequence: CDR1 LGHNA, CDR2 YNFKEQ. The CDR3 consists of 16 residues. The V gene end was trimmed by 0 bases and the J gene end by 4 bases; junction bases not matched to a gene: 3. CDR3 nucleotide sequence: TGTGCCAGCAGCCAAGAACGGGACAGGGGATACAATGAGCAGTTCTTC. Protein sequence: CASSQERDRGYNEQFF.

The V gene is TRBV5-1, the J gene TRBJ2-2, with a weak D call TRBD2 (6 bases). Trimming left V 2 bases short and J 3 bases short, with 17 bases between. The CDR3 has 17 amino acids. Per germline, CDR1 SGHRS and CDR2 YFSETQ. The DNA of the CDR3 is TGCGCCAGCAGCTTTATCCCTCGCGGGGTAGACACCGGGGAGCTGTTTTTT. This sequence encodes CASSFIPRGVDTGELFF.

The CDR3 loop reads CASSYIGSSPLHF. Written as DNA, the CDR3 is TGTGCCAGCAGCTACATCGGGAGTTCACCCCTCCACTTT. The chain recombines TRBV7-2 with TRBJ1-6; D uncertain. The CDR3 spans 13 residues. V lost 4 bases to trimming and J lost 9 bases, with 10 bases between them. Germline lookup yields CDR1 SGHTA and CDR2 FQGNSA.

The chain employs TRBV19 and TRBJ1-4, with D uncertain. Per germline, CDR1 LNHDA and CDR2 SQIVND (reference sequence). This CDR3 region has 13 residues. V lost 5 bases, J lost 8 bases, and 12 bases lay in between. The CDR3: CASSPREGEKLFF. The CDR3 DNA is TGTGCCAGTAGTCCCAGAGAGGGCGAAAAACTGTTTTTT.

This chain links TRBV7-8 with TRBJ1-1; 9 bases match TRBD1. Germline assignment: CDR1 SGHVS and CDR2 FQNEAQ. Losses at the gene ends were 3 bases for V and 4 bases for J; bases not matched to a gene: 12. The CDR3 consists of 17 residues. CDR3 protein: CASSFPTKQGAGTEAFF. The DNA of the CDR3 is TGTGCCAGCAGCTTCCCAACAAAACAGGGGGCGGGCACTGAAGCTTTCTTT. Filled out from reference TRBV7-8 and TRBJ1-1, the complete variable domain reads GAGVSQSPRYKVAKRGQDVALRCDPISGHVSLFWYQQALGQGPEFLTYFQNEAQLDKSGLPSDRFFAERPEGSVSTLKIQRTQQEDSAVYLCASSFPTKQGAGTEAFFGQGTRLTVV.

The chain couples TRBV3-1 (or the pseudogene TRBV3-2) to TRBJ2-3, with D possibly TRBD2 on 7 matching bases. Germline V gene data show CDR1 as LGHDT and CDR2 as YNNKEL (reference sequence). CDR3 size: 16 residues. Trimming shortened V by 4 bases and J by 3 bases, and 17 bases separated the two germline ends. The CDR3 spells CASSRSSGGGTDTQYF. The CDR3 DNA reads TGTGCCAGCAGCCGAAGTTCGGGGGGCGGTACAGATACGCAGTATTTT.

The chain recombines TRBV5-4 with TRBJ2-1, with D maybe TRBD2 (7 bases). Germline V CDR1 and CDR2: SGHNT, YYREEE (reference sequence). Trimming took 3 bases from V and 9 from J, leaving 19 bases between them. CDR3 length equals 15 residues. The chain's CDR3 is CASSSPRGGGVEQFF. The CDR3 nucleotides are TGTGCCAGCAGCTCCCCGAGGGGGGGAGGGGTTGAGCAGTTCTTC.

The chain uses TRBV11-2 and TRBJ2-2; unclear D gene. The germline CDR1 and CDR2 sequences are SGHAT and FQNNGV. V lost 0 bases and J 6 bases, leaving 17 bases between the germline ends. The CDR3 is 17 residues long. CDR3 sequence: CASSLDRARKESGELFF. The CDR3 bases are TGTGCCAGCAGCTTAGATAGAGCTAGGAAGGAGTCCGGGGAGCTGTTTTTT.

The chain links TRBV25-1 to TRBJ1-2, with 9 positions matching TRBD1. The CDR3 is 15 amino acids. Germline V gene data show CDR1 as MGHDK and CDR2 as SYGVNS. The junction had 11 bases not matched to a gene; V was cut back by 5 bases and J by 7 bases. CDR3 residues: CASSFTGTGSSGYTF. As DNA, the CDR3 is TGTGCCAGCAGTTTCACCGGGACAGGGTCGAGTGGCTACACCTTC.